These T cell receptor beta chains were read from a single sample in a study of CD8+CD57+ T cells in acquired aplastic anemia. From the reads, TCRdb called clonotypes with MiXCR, one entry per CDR3 protein. The sample yields more than 95,000 distinct CDR3 sequences, almost 40% seen once. The material sequenced was sorted CD4+, CD8+, or CD8+CD57+ T cells (not recorded which) from PBMCs. These receptors came from a human donor with aplastic anemia. Both conserved end residues are part of each CDR3. The D gene is left open where the match is weak. Some rows have no size entry. The others give once, few or many, or a class for an expanded clone.

15	many	TRBV5-4	-	TRBJ2-1	CASSLDGSSYNEQFF	TGTGCCAGCAGCTTGGACGGTAGCTCCTACAATGAGCAGTTCTTC
13	once	TRBV2	-	TRBJ1-6	CAGNDQPDSPLHF	TGTGCCGGCAACGACCAGCCTGATTCACCCCTCCACTTT
15	many	TRBV4-1	-	TRBJ1-2	CASSRQNDDNYGYTF	TGCGCCAGCAGCCGACAGAACGATGATAACTATGGCTACACCTTC
13	medium-sized	TRBV15	-	TRBJ2-3	CATSRPEVDTQYF	TGTGCCACCAGCCGCCCCGAGGTAGATACGCAGTATTTT
14	-	TRBV7-6	-	TRBJ2-3	CASSRDNPGDTQYF	TGTGCCAGCAGCCGGGACAACCCGGGGGATACGCAGTATTTT
14	many	TRBV5-1	TRBD1	TRBJ1-4	CASSFEGAGEKLFF	TGCGCCAGCAGCTTTGAGGGGGCGGGAGAAAAACTGTTTTTT
14	many	TRBV7-3	TRBD2	TRBJ2-1	CASSLGAGANEQFF	TGTGCCAGCAGCTTAGGAGCGGGGGCCAATGAGCAGTTCTTC
13	-	TRBV19	-	TRBJ1-6	CASSQGSNQPLHF	TGTGCCAGTAGTCAGGGTTCCAATCAGCCCCTCCACTTT
15	many	TRBV12-3/TRBV12-4	TRBD1	TRBJ2-1	CASRTTGLSYNEQFF	TGTGCCAGCAGAACGACAGGGTTAAGCTACAATGAGCAGTTCTTC
19	many	TRBV14	TRBD2	TRBJ2-1	CASSQETVGRLAADNEQFF	TGTGCCAGCAGCCAAGAAACGGTAGGAAGACTAGCGGCCGACAATGAGCAGTTCTTC
14	many	TRBV25-1	-	TRBJ2-7	CASSGDGSSYEQYF	TGTGCCAGCAGTGGGGACGGATCATCCTACGAGCAGTACTTC
15	-	TRBV28	TRBD1	TRBJ2-5	CASSLSQGARETQYF	TGTGCCAGCAGTTTGTCTCAGGGGGCGCGAGAGACCCAGTACTTC
15	many	TRBV19	-	TRBJ1-2	CASRGPSKGNYGYTF	TGTGCCAGCCGCGGGCCCTCTAAGGGTAACTATGGCTACACCTTC
12	many	TRBV2	-	TRBJ1-1	CASSETQTEAFF	TGTGCCAGCAGTGAGACCCAGACTGAAGCTTTCTTT
17	-	TRBV11-2	-	TRBJ1-6	CASSLGPVDTQYSPLHF	TGTGCCAGCAGCTTAGGCCCTGTTGATACGCAGTATTCACCCCTCCACTTT
12	many	TRBV29-1	TRBD2	TRBJ2-7	CSTRLLGGEQYF	TGCAGTACTCGACTACTCGGGGGGGAGCAGTACTTC
14	once	TRBV19	TRBD1	TRBJ2-3	CATGDRGGTDTQYF	TGTGCCACAGGGGACAGGGGCGGTACAGATACGCAGTATTTT
13	few	TRBV5-4	-	TRBJ2-3	CASSFQGGNTQYF	TGTGCCAGCAGCTTCCAGGGCGGGAATACGCAGTATTTT
15	-	TRBV7-9	-	TRBJ2-7	CASSFSGLSSYEQYF	TGTGCCAGCAGCTTCTCAGGGCTGAGCTCCTACGAGCAGTACTTC
12	many	TRBV12-3/TRBV12-4	TRBD1	TRBJ1-1	CASLYRGTEAFF	TGTGCCAGCCTCTACAGGGGGACTGAAGCTTTCTTT
13	once	TRBV19	-	TRBJ1-5	CASKGNRDQPQHF	TGTGCCAGTAAGGGGAACCGGGATCAACCCCAGCATTTT
14	few	TRBV27	TRBD1	TRBJ1-2	CASSLSGGHRGYTF	TGTGCCAGCAGTTTATCAGGGGGCCACAGGGGCTACACCTTC
16	-	TRBV6-1	-	TRBJ2-7	CASSTPGRGTLYEQYF	TGTGCCAGCAGTACTCCGGGACGGGGAACTTTATACGAGCAGTACTTC
16	-	TRBV12-3/TRBV12-4	-	TRBJ1-3	CVSKPQAGGSGNTIYF	TGTGTCAGCAAACCTCAGGCGGGGGGTTCTGGAAACACCATATATTTT
16	-	TRBV20-1	TRBD2	TRBJ2-1	CSARAEREGRANEQFF	TGCAGTGCTAGAGCGGAGCGGGAGGGCCGGGCCAATGAGCAGTTCTTC
15	-	TRBV20-1	-	TRBJ2-1	CSASGKGAFPNEQFF	TGCAGTGCTTCCGGAAAAGGGGCCTTTCCCAATGAGCAGTTCTTC
13	-	TRBV10-2	-	TRBJ2-7	CASSDREPYERYF	TGCGCCAGCAGTGACAGAGAGCCTTACGAGCGGTACTTC
14	many	TRBV29-1	TRBD1	TRBJ1-1	CTGQWAFGNTEAFF	TGCACGGGACAGTGGGCTTTCGGGAACACTGAAGCTTTCTTT
13	few	TRBV19	-	TRBJ2-3	CASSIGDPDTQYF	TGTGCCAGTAGTATAGGGGACCCAGATACGCAGTATTTT
16	-	TRBV25-1	-	TRBJ1-1	CASSDSVFGRGTEAFF	TGTGCCAGCAGTGATTCAGTTTTCGGGAGAGGCACTGAAGCTTTCTTT
16	many	TRBV5-6	-	TRBJ2-7	CASSPPVWGRPYEQYF	TGTGCCAGCAGCCCCCCGGTATGGGGTCGCCCCTACGAGCAGTACTTC
17	few	TRBV9	TRBD1	TRBJ1-3	CASSGPGQGNSGNTIYF	TGTGCCAGCAGCGGACCGGGACAGGGAAATAGTGGAAACACCATATATTTT
14	few	TRBV28	-	TRBJ1-5	CASRSGQINQPQHF	TGTGCCAGCAGGTCCGGACAGATAAATCAGCCCCAGCATTTT
15	many	TRBV5-6	-	TRBJ1-2	CASSLIGALGYGYTF	TGTGCCAGCAGCTTGATTGGGGCGCTAGGCTATGGCTACACCTTC
11	many	TRBV7-2	-	TRBJ2-1	CASSPGTEQFF	TGTGCCAGCAGTCCCGGGACAGAGCAGTTCTTC
16	many	TRBV12-5	-	TRBJ1-1	CASGTGDTTRNTEAFF	TGTGCTAGTGGTACCGGGGACACCACTAGGAACACTGAAGCTTTCTTT
15	few	TRBV4-2	-	TRBJ2-1	CASSPRRETYNEQFF	TGTGCCAGCAGCCCCCGACGAGAAACCTACAATGAGCAGTTCTTC
15	many	TRBV9	TRBD2	TRBJ2-1	CASSVETSGGAMQFF	TGTGCCAGCAGCGTAGAGACTAGCGGGGGGGCCATGCAGTTCTTC
14	many	TRBV12-3/TRBV12-4	-	TRBJ1-2	CASSLDRMNYGYTF	TGTGCCAGCAGTTTAGACAGAATGAACTATGGCTACACCTTC
18	many	TRBV7-2	TRBD1	TRBJ2-7	CASSLAHIRQGPSYEQYF	TGTGCCAGCAGCTTAGCGCATATCAGACAGGGTCCTTCCTACGAGCAGTACTTC
15	-	TRBV7-6	TRBD1	TRBJ2-5	CASSLVQGAGETQYF	TGTGCCAGCAGCTTAGTACAGGGGGCGGGGGAGACCCAGTACTTC
15	-	TRBV19	-	TRBJ1-5	CASSLAGRSSQPQHF	TGTGCTAGTAGTTTGGCAGGGAGAAGCAGTCAGCCCCAGCATTTT
14	-	TRBV15	TRBD1	TRBJ2-1	CATSRETGDNEQFF	TGTGCCACCAGCAGAGAGACAGGGGACAATGAGCAGTTCTTC
13	few	TRBV4-1	-	TRBJ2-1	CASSQVLLGEQFF	TGCGCCAGCAGCCAAGTTCTCTTGGGTGAGCAGTTCTTC
13	-	TRBV10-2	-	TRBJ2-7	CASSGHRAYEQYF	TGCGCCAGCAGTGGACACAGGGCCTACGAGCAGTACTTC
13	many	TRBV12-3/TRBV12-4	-	TRBJ1-2	CASSRDGVWGYTF	TGTGCCAGCAGCCGGGACGGAGTCTGGGGCTACACCTTC
13	-	TRBV6-5	-	TRBJ2-1	CASSYPNNNEQFF	TGTGCCAGCAGTTACCCAAATAACAATGAGCAGTTCTTC
16	many	TRBV20-1	-	TRBJ2-7	CSARDHGLPTPNEQYF	TGCAGTGCTAGAGATCACGGCCTGCCCACACCCAACGAGCAGTACTTC
14	-	TRBV19	TRBD1	TRBJ1-1	CASSFLDRGFEAFF	TGTGCCAGCAGTTTCCTGGACAGGGGGTTTGAAGCTTTCTTT
15	many	TRBV2	-	TRBJ2-2	CASSAGTANTGELFF	TGTGCCAGCAGTGCCGGGACGGCGAACACCGGGGAGCTGTTTTTT
13	-	TRBV5-5	-	TRBJ1-1	CASSREWGTQAFF	TGTGCCAGCAGCCGAGAGTGGGGGACACAAGCTTTCTTT
13	many	TRBV7-2	-	TRBJ2-3	CASSLQFADTQYF	TGTGCCAGCAGCTTACAGTTCGCAGATACGCAGTATTTT
11	many	TRBV6-1	-	TRBJ2-3	CASTKTDTQYF	TGTGCCAGCACCAAGACAGATACGCAGTATTTT
12	-	TRBV10-3	-	TRBJ2-7	CAIGAGHYEQYF	TGTGCCATCGGGGCGGGACACTACGAGCAGTACTTC
15	-	TRBV6-1	TRBD1	TRBJ2-7	CASVNARDRTYEQYF	TGTGCCAGCGTAAATGCTCGGGACAGAACTTACGAGCAGTACTTC
14	many	TRBV29-1	-	TRBJ2-1	CSVESLVQGNEQFF	TGCAGCGTTGAATCTTTGGTCCAGGGGAATGAGCAGTTCTTC
15	-	TRBV6-1	-	TRBJ1-1	CASSVGGHRDTEAFF	TGTGCCAGCAGTGTAGGGGGGCACAGGGACACTGAAGCTTTCTTT
16	few	TRBV20-1	-	TRBJ1-6	CSARGDLSSYNSPLHF	TGCAGTGCTAGAGGAGACCTCAGCTCCTATAATTCACCCCTCCACTTT
16	many	TRBV14	TRBD2	TRBJ2-1	CASSSLSSGVYNEQFF	TGTGCCAGCAGCTCCCTGTCTAGCGGGGTCTACAATGAGCAGTTCTTC
15	many	TRBV2	-	TRBJ1-1	CASSGGGRVSAEAFF	TGTGCCAGCAGTGGGGGCGGCAGGGTTAGCGCTGAAGCTTTCTTT